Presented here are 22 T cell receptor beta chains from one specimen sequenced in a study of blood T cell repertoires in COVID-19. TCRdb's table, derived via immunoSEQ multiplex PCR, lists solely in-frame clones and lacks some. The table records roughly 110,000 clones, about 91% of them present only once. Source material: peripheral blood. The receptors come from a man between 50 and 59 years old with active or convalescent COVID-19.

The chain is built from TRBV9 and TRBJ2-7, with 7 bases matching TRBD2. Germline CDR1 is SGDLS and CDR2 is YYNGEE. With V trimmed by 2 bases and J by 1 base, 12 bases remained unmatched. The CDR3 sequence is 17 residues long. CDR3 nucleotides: TGTGCCAGCAGCGTTCACGAACTTACTAGCGCATCCTACGAGCAGTACTTC. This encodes CASSVHELTSASYEQYF.

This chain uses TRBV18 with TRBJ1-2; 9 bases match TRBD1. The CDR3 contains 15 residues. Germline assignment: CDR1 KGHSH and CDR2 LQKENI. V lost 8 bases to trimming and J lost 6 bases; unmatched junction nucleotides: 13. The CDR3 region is CASKNLLTGGNGYTF. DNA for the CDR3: TGTGCCAGCAAAAACCTACTAACAGGGGGCAATGGCTACACCTTC.

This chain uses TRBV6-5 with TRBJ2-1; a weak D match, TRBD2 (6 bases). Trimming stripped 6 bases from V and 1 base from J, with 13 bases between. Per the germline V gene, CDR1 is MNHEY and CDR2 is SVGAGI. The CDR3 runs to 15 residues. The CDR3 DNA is TGTGCCAGCAGGGGACCTGGAGGGTCCTACAATGAGCAGTTCTTC. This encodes CASRGPGGSYNEQFF.

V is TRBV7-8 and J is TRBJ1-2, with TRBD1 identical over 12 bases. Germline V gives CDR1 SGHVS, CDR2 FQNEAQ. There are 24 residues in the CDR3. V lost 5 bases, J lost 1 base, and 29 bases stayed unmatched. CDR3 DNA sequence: TGTGCCAGCAGCCCGGGACAGGGGGCTTATCCGAACCGCGGGGTTATCCTCTTTAACTATGGCTACACCTTC. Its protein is CASSPGQGAYPNRGVILFNYGYTF.

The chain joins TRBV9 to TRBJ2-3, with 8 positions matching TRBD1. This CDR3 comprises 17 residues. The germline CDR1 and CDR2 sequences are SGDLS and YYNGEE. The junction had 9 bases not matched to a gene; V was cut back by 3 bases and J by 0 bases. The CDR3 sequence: CASSARDRRTSTDTQYF. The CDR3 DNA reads TGTGCCAGCAGCGCTCGGGACAGGCGAACTAGCACAGATACGCAGTATTTT.

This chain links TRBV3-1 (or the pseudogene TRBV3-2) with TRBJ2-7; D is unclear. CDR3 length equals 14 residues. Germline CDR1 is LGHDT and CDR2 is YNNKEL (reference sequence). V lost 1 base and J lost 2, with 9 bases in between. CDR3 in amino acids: CASSQGWATYEQYF. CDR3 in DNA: TGTGCCAGCAGCCAAGGGTGGGCCACCTACGAGCAGTACTTC.

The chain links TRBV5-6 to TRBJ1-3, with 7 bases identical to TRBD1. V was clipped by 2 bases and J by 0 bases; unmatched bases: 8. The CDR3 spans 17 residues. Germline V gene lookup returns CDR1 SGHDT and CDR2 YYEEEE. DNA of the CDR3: TGTGCCAGCAGCTTAAACCCCGGGGACAGCTCTGGAAACACCATATATTTT. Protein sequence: CASSLNPGDSSGNTIYF.

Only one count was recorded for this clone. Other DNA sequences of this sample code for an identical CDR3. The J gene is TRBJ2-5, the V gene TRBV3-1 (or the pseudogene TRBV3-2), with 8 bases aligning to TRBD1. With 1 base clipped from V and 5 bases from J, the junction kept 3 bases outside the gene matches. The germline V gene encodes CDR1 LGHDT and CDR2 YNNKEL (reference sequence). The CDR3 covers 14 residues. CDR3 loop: CASSQARGRETQYF. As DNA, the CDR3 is TGTGCCAGCAGCCAAGCCAGGGGGCGGGAGACCCAGTACTTC.

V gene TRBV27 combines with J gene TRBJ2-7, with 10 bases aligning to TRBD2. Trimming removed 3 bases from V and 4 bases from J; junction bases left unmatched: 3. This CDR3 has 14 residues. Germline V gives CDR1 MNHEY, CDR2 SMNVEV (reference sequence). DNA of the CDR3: TGTGCCAGCAGTTTGACTAGCGGGCCATACGAGCAGTACTTC. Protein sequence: CASSLTSGPYEQYF.

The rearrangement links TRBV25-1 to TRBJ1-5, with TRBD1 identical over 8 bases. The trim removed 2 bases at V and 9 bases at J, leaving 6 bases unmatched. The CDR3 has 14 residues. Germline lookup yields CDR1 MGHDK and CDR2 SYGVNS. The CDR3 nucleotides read TGTGCCAGCAGTGAAACGAGCGGGACAGGGCCCCAGCATTTT. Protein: CASSETSGTGPQHF.

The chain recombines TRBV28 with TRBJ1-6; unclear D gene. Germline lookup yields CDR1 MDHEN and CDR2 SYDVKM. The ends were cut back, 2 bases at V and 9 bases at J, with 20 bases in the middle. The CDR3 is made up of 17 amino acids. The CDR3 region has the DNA TGTGCCAGCAGTTTAAGAATAGAATTCTTGCATGGTTCACCCCTCCACTTT. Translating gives CASSLRIEFLHGSPLHF.

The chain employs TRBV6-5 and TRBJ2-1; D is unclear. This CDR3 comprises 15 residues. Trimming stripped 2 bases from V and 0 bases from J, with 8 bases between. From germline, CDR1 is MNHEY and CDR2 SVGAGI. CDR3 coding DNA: TGTGCCAGCAGTTACCGTGGGCCCTCCTACAATGAGCAGTTCTTC. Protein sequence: CASSYRGPSYNEQFF.

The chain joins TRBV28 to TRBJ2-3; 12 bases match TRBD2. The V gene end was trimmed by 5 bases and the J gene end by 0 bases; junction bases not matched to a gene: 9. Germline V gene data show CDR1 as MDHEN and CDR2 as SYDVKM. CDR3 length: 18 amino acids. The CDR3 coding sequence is TGTGCCAGCAGTCTTGGAGGACTAGCGGGGCTCAGCACAGATACGCAGTATTTT. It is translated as CASSLGGLAGLSTDTQYF.

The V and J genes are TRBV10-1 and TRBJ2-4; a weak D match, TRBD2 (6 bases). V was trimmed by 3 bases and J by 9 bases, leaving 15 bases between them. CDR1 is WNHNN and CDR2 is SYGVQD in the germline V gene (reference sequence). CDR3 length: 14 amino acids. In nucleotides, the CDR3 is TGCGCCAGCAGTGACACTAGCCAGGGAGGCATTCAGTACTTC. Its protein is CASSDTSQGGIQYF.

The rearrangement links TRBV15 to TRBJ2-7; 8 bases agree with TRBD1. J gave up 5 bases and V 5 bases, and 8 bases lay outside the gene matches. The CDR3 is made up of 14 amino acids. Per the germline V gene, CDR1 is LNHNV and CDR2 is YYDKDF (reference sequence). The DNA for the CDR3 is TGTGCCACCAGCGGACAGGGTCTTAGTAACGAGCAGTACTTC. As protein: CATSGQGLSNEQYF.

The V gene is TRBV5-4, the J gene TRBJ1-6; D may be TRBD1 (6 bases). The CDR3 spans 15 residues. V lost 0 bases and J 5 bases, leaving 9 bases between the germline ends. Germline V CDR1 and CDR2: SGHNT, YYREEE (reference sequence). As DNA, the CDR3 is TGTGCCAGCAGCTTGGCCACAGGGAATAATTCACCCCTCCACTTT. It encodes CASSLATGNNSPLHF.

CDR3 loop: CASSLALRTGTEAFF. The CDR3 coding sequence is TGCGCCAGCAGCTTGGCCCTAAGGACAGGGACTGAAGCTTTCTTT. The chain is built from TRBV5-1 and TRBJ1-1, with 8 bases aligning to TRBD1. The CDR3 runs to 15 residues. Trimming cost V 0 bases and J 5 bases; bases outside gene matches: 6. Germline CDR1 reads SGHRS; CDR2 reads YFSETQ.

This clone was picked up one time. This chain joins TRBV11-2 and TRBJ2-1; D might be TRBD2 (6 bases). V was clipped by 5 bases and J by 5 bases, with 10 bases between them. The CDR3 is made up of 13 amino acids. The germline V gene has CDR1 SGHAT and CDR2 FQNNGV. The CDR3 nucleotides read TGTGCCAGCAGCCCCGGGGGAAACAATGAGCAGTTCTTC. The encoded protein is CASSPGGNNEQFF.

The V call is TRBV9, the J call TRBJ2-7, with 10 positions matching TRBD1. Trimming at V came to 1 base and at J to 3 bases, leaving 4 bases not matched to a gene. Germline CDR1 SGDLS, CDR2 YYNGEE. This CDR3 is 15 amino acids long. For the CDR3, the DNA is TGTGCCAGCAGCGTAAGAGACAGGGGGCACTACGAGCAGTACTTC. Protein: CASSVRDRGHYEQYF.

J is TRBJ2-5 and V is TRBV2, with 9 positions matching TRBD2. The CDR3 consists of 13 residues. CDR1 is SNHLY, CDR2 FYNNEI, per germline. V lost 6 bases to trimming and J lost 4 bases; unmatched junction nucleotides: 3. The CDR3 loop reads CASRLTSGETQYF. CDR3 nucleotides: TGTGCCAGCAGACTGACTAGCGGAGAGACCCAGTACTTC.

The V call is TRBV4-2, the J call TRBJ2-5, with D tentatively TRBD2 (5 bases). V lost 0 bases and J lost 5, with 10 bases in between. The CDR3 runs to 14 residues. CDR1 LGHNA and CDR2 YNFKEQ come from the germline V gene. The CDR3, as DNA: TGTGCCAGCAGCCAAGAGGCTAGCCTTGAGACCCAGTACTTC. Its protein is CASSQEASLETQYF.

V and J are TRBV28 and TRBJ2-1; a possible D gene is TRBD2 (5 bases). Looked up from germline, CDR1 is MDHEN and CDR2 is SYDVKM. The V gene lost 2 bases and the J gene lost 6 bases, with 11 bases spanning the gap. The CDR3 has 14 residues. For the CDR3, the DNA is TGTGCCAGCAGTTTACCCGGGAAAGGCAATGAGCAGTTCTTC. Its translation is CASSLPGKGNEQFF.